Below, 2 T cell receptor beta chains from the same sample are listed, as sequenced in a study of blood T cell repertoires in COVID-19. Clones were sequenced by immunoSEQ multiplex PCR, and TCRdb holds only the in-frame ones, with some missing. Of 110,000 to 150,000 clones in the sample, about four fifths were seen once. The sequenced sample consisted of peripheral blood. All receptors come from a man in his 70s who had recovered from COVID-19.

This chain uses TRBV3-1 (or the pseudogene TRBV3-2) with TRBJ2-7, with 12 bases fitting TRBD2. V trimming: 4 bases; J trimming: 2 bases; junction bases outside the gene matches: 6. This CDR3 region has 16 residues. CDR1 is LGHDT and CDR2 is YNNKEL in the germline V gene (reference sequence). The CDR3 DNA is TGTGCCAGCAGCCCGGTACTAGCGGGAGGCCCCTACGAGCAGTACTTC. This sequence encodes CASSPVLAGGPYEQYF.

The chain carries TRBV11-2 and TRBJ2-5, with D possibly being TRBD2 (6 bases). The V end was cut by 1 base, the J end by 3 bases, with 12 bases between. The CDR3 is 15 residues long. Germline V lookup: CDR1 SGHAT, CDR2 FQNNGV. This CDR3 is CASSLGLAKKETQYF. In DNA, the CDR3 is TGTGCCAGCAGCTTAGGGCTAGCGAAAAAAGAGACCCAGTACTTC.